These T cell receptor beta chains were read from a single sample in a study of naive and memory T cell subsets. TCRdb ran MiXCR on the UMI-ligation and nested PCR reads and lists one entry per CDR3 protein. The table lists some 28,000 distinct CDR3 sequences, about 10% of them singletons. The sequencing input was effector memory CD4+ T cells from blood. The origin of the receptors is a human donor in good health. CDR3s include the opening cysteine and the closing phenylalanine or tryptophan. D genes are given only for firm matches. Clone size is not always given. Where it is, it says once, few, many or a class for expanded clones.

j_call v_call clone_size d_call cdr3_aa cdr3_nt
TRBJ1-5 TRBV2 few . CASRATSPNQPQHF TGTGCCAGCAGAGCGACATCTCCGAATCAGCCCCAGCATTTT
TRBJ2-1 TRBV20-1 few TRBD2 CSAIDLRLADNNEQFF TGCAGTGCGATCGACCTTCGACTAGCGGATAACAATGAGCAGTTCTTC
TRBJ2-7 TRBV27 many TRBD2 CASRPNQRGRAEQYF TGTGCCAGCAGGCCCAATCAGCGGGGGCGTGCCGAGCAGTACTTC
TRBJ1-6 TRBV20-1 . . CSARSRGRYDNSPLHF TGCAGTGCTAGAAGCCGGGGGCGGTATGATAATTCACCCCTCCACTTT
TRBJ2-7 TRBV5-1 many . CASSLLTGAYEQYF TGCGCCAGCAGCTTGTTGACAGGTGCCTACGAGCAGTACTTC
TRBJ2-7 TRBV11-3 . . CASSLGAPPYEQYF TGTGCCAGCAGCTTAGGGGCCCCCCCCTACGAGCAGTACTTC
TRBJ1-1 TRBV20-1 few . CSAREATGRNTEAFF TGCAGTGCTAGAGAGGCGACAGGACGGAACACTGAAGCTTTCTTT
TRBJ2-4 TRBV5-6 many . CASSKSGRINIQYF TGTGCCAGCAGCAAAAGCGGGCGTATAAACATTCAGTACTTC
TRBJ1-1 TRBV2 . TRBD1 CASSQGGIPEAFF TGTGCCAGCAGCCAGGGGGGGATCCCTGAAGCTTTCTTT
TRBJ1-6 TRBV27 . . CASSLSWRGSSPLHF TGTGCCAGCAGTTTATCGTGGAGGGGAAGTTCACCCCTCCACTTT
TRBJ2-5 TRBV30 few TRBD2 CAWSVGSSGGETQYF TGTGCCTGGAGTGTGGGATCTAGCGGGGGAGAGACCCAGTACTTC
TRBJ2-1 TRBV12-3/TRBV12-4 many . CAVGGLRVGSEQFF TGTGCCGTGGGGGGCTTAAGGGTGGGTAGTGAGCAGTTCTTC
TRBJ2-6 TRBV7-2 many . CASSLTSGANVLTF TGTGCCAGCAGCCTCACCTCTGGGGCCAACGTCCTGACTTTC
TRBJ1-2 TRBV4-2 few . CASSHRDTYGYTF TGTGCCAGCAGCCACCGGGACACCTATGGCTACACCTTC
TRBJ2-2 TRBV20-1 many . CSARDYERSSTGELFF TGCAGTGCTAGAGATTACGAGCGGAGCTCCACCGGGGAGCTGTTTTTT
TRBJ1-2 TRBV28 many . CASSAGHISYGYTF TGTGCCAGCAGTGCCGGACATATCTCTTATGGCTACACCTTC
TRBJ2-7 TRBV7-4 few . CASSCARQLTFDEQYF TGTGCCAGCAGCTGCGCGAGACAGTTAACCTTCGACGAGCAGTACTTC
TRBJ1-3 TRBV20-1 . . CSASKGKADTIYF TGCAGTGCTAGCAAGGGGAAGGCGGACACCATATATTTT
TRBJ1-1 TRBV20-1 . . CSARPPAGGATEAFF TGCAGTGCTAGACCCCCGGCGGGGGGTGCCACTGAAGCTTTCTTT
TRBJ2-1 TRBV24-1 . TRBD2 CATSDYSGREDHEQFF TGTGCCACCAGTGATTATAGCGGGAGGGAGGACCATGAGCAGTTCTTC
TRBJ2-7 TRBV6-1 . . CASSLSRDVHEQYF TGTGCCAGCAGTTTATCCCGGGACGTTCACGAGCAGTACTTC
TRBJ2-3 TRBV11-2 few . CASSYPSTDTQYF TGTGCCAGCAGCTATCCTAGCACAGATACGCAGTATTTT
TRBJ2-4 TRBV20-1 many . CSANDRDIQYF TGCAGTGCTAATGACCGGGACATTCAGTACTTC
TRBJ1-5 TRBV11-3 . . CASSLGQYQPQHF TGTGCCAGCAGCTTGGGGCAGTATCAGCCCCAGCATTTT